A single sample gave rise to the 11 T cell receptor beta chains below, sequenced in a study of blood T cell repertoires in COVID-19. Only in-frame clones appear in the TCRdb table, and some are missing; sequencing was by immunoSEQ multiplex PCR. The table has about 130,000 clones, just under 85% seen once; the top ten hold 3% to 3.5%. Sequencing was performed on peripheral blood. These receptors were obtained from a woman of 80 years or more with acute or convalescent COVID-19.

This rearrangement joins TRBV2 to TRBJ2-3; D is possibly TRBD2 (5 bases). The CDR3 spans 15 residues. CDR1 SNHLY and CDR2 FYNNEI come from the germline V gene. The V end was cut by 7 bases, the J end by 0 bases, with 14 bases between. The CDR3 spells CASKGDSTSTDTQYF. CDR3 bases: TGTGCCAGCAAGGGAGACTCAACTAGCACAGATACGCAGTATTTT.

This clone was counted only a few times. The rearrangement uses TRBV27 and TRBJ1-2; D may be TRBD1 (5 bases). This CDR3 has 12 amino acids. V was clipped by 4 bases and J by 8 bases, with 11 bases between them. CDR1 MNHEY and CDR2 SMNVEV come from the germline V gene (reference sequence). CDR3 protein: CASSSPGGGYTF. The CDR3 DNA follows: TGTGCCAGCAGTTCCCCGGGGGGGGGCTACACCTTC.

The rearrangement joins TRBV7-2 to TRBJ2-3, with a weak D call TRBD2 (5 bases). The CDR3 spans 15 residues. The germline V gene has CDR1 SGHTA and CDR2 FQGNSA. V dropped 2 bases and J dropped 4 bases, with 13 bases sitting between them. CDR3 region: CASSLRERLPDTQYF. The CDR3 DNA is TGTGCCAGCAGCTTACGGGAACGACTCCCAGATACGCAGTATTTT. The entire variable domain, with the rest obtained from reference TRBV7-2 and TRBJ2-3, is as follows: GAGVSQSPSNKVTEKGKDVELRCDPISGHTALYWYRQSLGQGLEFLIYFQGNSAPDKSGLPSDRFSAERTGGSVSTLTIQRTQQEDSAVYLCASSLRERLPDTQYFGPGTRLTVL.

This chain uses TRBV19 with TRBJ1-4, with D uncertain. This CDR3 is 15 amino acids long. Germline V CDR1 and CDR2: LNHDA, SQIVND (reference sequence). V was clipped by 4 bases and J by 0 bases, with 9 bases between them. Here the CDR3 reads CASSNQIATNEKLFF. The CDR3 region has the DNA TGTGCCAGTAGTAACCAGATTGCAACTAATGAAAAACTGTTTTTT. The full variable domain, completed using reference TRBV19 and TRBJ1-4, is DGGITQSPKYLFRKEGQNVTLSCEQNLNHDAMYWYRQDPGQGLRLIYYSQIVNDFQKGDIAEGYSVSREKKESFPLTVTSAQKNPTAFYLCASSNQIATNEKLFFGSGTQLSVL.

The genes are TRBV6-6 and TRBJ2-3; possibly TRBD2 for D (5 bases). Trimming removed 6 bases from V and 0 bases from J, with 13 bases in between. This CDR3 spans 15 amino acids. CDR1 is MNHNY, CDR2 SVGAGI, per germline (reference sequence). CDR3 nucleotide sequence: TGTGCCAGCAGACCCGACTACTATAGCACAGATACGCAGTATTTT. Translated, it gives CASRPDYYSTDTQYF.

This clone appeared once. This rearrangement joins TRBV7-2 to TRBJ2-7; TRBD2 aligns across 8 bases. Unmatched junction bases numbered 9, after V lost 0 bases and J lost 2 bases. The CDR3 contains 17 residues. Germline lookup yields CDR1 SGHTA and CDR2 FQGNSA. The DNA for the CDR3 is TGTGCCAGCAGCTTAGCAGGATCTAGCGGGTTACCCTACGAGCAGTACTTC. Translating gives CASSLAGSSGLPYEQYF.

This rearrangement joins TRBV5-4 to TRBJ2-2; weak D call: TRBD2 (6 bases). Germline values: CDR1 SGHNT, CDR2 YYREEE (reference sequence). This CDR3 comprises 15 residues. V lost 0 bases, J lost 8 bases, and 14 bases lay in between. The chain's CDR3 is CASSLAGQGLGELFF. CDR3 bases: TGTGCCAGCAGCTTGGCCGGGCAGGGACTTGGGGAGCTGTTTTTT.

The genes are TRBV5-5 and TRBJ2-2; TRBD2 agrees at 12 bases. V was clipped by 4 bases and J by 6 bases; unmatched bases: 16. The length of the CDR3 is 19 residues. The germline gives CDR1 SGHKS, CDR2 YYEKEE (reference sequence). In DNA form, the CDR3 reads TGTGCCAGCAGCCATCCGGGACTAGCGGGTTACGGGCTGTCCGGGGAGCTGTTTTTT. It specifies CASSHPGLAGYGLSGELFF.

CDR3 nucleotides: TGTGCCAGCAGCCCAAGTCCCGGGACAGTTCCGAGCACTGAAGCTTTCTTT. This translates into CASSPSPGTVPSTEAFF. V usage is TRBV11-2 and J usage is TRBJ1-1; 7 bases agree with TRBD1. CDR1 is SGHAT and CDR2 is FQNNGV in the germline V gene. The CDR3 consists of 17 residues. V trimming: 5 bases; J trimming: 4 bases; junction bases outside the gene matches: 16.

The gene calls are TRBV9 and TRBJ2-6, with D possibly being TRBD2 (6 bases). Germline V gene sequence: CDR1 SGDLS, CDR2 YYNGEE. The V end was cut by 0 bases, the J end by 5 bases, with 6 bases between. This CDR3 has 14 amino acids. This chain's CDR3 is CASSVGGRANVLTF. CDR3 sequence (DNA): TGTGCCAGCAGCGTAGGCGGGAGGGCCAACGTCCTGACTTTC.

This chain connects TRBV7-3 to TRBJ1-6; maybe TRBD1 (5 bases). The CDR3 runs 14 residues. Trimming shortened V by 4 bases and J by 9 bases, and 13 bases separated the two germline ends. Germline V gene data show CDR1 as SGHTA and CDR2 as FQGTGA. The CDR3 loop is CASSSAGTGSPLHF. CDR3 DNA: TGTGCCAGCAGCTCTGCGGGAACAGGTTCACCCCTCCACTTT.